This TCR beta chain appears in the sequencing data of a study of T cells in Graves' hyperthyroidism and ophthalmopathy. TCR beta CDR3 sequences were amplified from RNA transcripts. An initial round of RT-PCR targeting the TCR CDR3 relied on the HTBI primer set. TCRdb itself ran the multiplex PCR reads through MiXCR, one entry per CDR3 protein. The table has under 400,000 distinct CDR3 sequences, around 14% seen once. Trimming stripped 3 bases from V and 3 bases from J, with 17 bases between. Germline CDR1 is SGDLS and CDR2 is YYNGEE. The CDR3 runs 16 residues. The J gene is TRBJ2-3, the V gene TRBV9; D tentatively reads TRBD1 or TRBD2 (6 bases each). The sequence was obtained from a woman aged 60-75 years with Graves' hyperthyroidism. Sequenced input: blood. In nucleotides, the CDR3 is TGTGCCAGCAGCGCCCGGTGGGGGGCCGGGACAGATACGCAGTATTTT. Encoded protein: CASSARWGAGTDTQYF.